The 27 T cell receptor beta chains below come from one sample, sequenced in a study of technical replicates of blood from a few donors. Profiling relied on immunoSEQ multiplex PCR, and the TCRdb table lists in-frame clones only, not all of them. There are tens of thousands of clones in the sample; 89% occur only once, and 0.35% to 0.5% lies in the top ten. Sequenced material: T cells isolated from PBMCs. The receptors here all came from a human donor in good health.

In DNA, the CDR3 is TGTGCCAGCAGTTTTTCCCTCCTCCCAGGGGGTACAGATACGCAGTATTTT. This codes for CASSFSLLPGGTDTQYF. The chain recombines TRBV28 with TRBJ2-3; 7 bases fit TRBD1. Germline V lookup: CDR1 MDHEN, CDR2 SYDVKM. The CDR3 is 17 amino acids. The J segment lost 3 bases and the V segment lost 3 bases, leaving 12 bases of the junction unmatched.

This sequence joins TRBV14 and TRBJ1-5; 9 nucleotides match TRBD1. Losses at the gene ends were 4 bases for V and 5 bases for J; bases not matched to a gene: 9. The CDR3 extends over 16 amino acids. Germline CDR1 SGHDN, CDR2 FVKESK. For the CDR3, the DNA is TGTGCCAGCAGCCTGACAGGGGACAGGGATGATCAGCCCCAGCATTTT. Amino acid sequence: CASSLTGDRDDQPQHF.

This chain joins TRBV27 and TRBJ2-7; tentatively, D is TRBD1 (6 bases). In germline, CDR1 is MNHEY, CDR2 SMNVEV (reference sequence). Trimming took off 10 bases at V and 3 bases at J, with 13 bases between the two ends. The CDR3 consists of 12 residues. CDR3 nucleotide sequence: TGTGCCACTCGCGAGACAGGCTACGAGCAGTACTTC. This sequence encodes CATRETGYEQYF.

The chain is built from TRBV19 and TRBJ2-7, with 8 bases identical to TRBD1. V was pared by 3 bases and J by 3 bases, with 4 bases of the junction left unmatched. Germline CDR1 and CDR2: LNHDA and SQIVND (reference sequence). This CDR3 region has 14 residues. The CDR3 here is CASSMGTGYYEQYF. The CDR3 DNA sequence: TGTGCCAGTAGTATGGGGACAGGCTACTACGAGCAGTACTTC.

The V gene is TRBV6-6, the J gene TRBJ2-1; D uncertain. Deletions cut 2 bases from V and 4 bases from J, with 6 bases between. There are 13 residues in the CDR3. Looked up from germline, CDR1 is MNHNY and CDR2 is SVGAGI (reference sequence). CDR3 nucleotides: TGTGCCAGCAGTTACCAAGAGTACAATGAGCAGTTCTTC. Protein: CASSYQEYNEQFF.

The chain couples TRBV10-3 to TRBJ2-1, with 8 bases lining up with TRBD2. CDR3 size: 14 residues. From germline, CDR1 is ENHRY and CDR2 SYGVKD. V gave up 8 bases and J gave up 6 bases; unmatched junction bases: 9. The CDR3 sequence is CAIAPAGRVNEQFF. CDR3 nucleotides: TGTGCCATCGCACCAGCCGGGAGGGTCAATGAGCAGTTCTTC.

This clone was detected only once. This chain links TRBV28 with TRBJ2-2; TRBD1 is a possible D gene (5 bases). Deletions cut 6 bases from V and 6 bases from J, with 8 bases between. The germline V gene has CDR1 MDHEN and CDR2 SYDVKM. This CDR3 comprises 12 residues. CDR3 bases: TGTGCCAGCAGCAACAGGCCCGGGGAGCTGTTTTTT. Protein product: CASSNRPGELFF.

J is TRBJ1-5 and V is TRBV2; D unclear. Germline V CDR1 and CDR2: SNHLY, FYNNEI. CDR3 size: 13 residues. V was shortened by 8 bases and J by 4 bases, with 12 bases between the two germline ends. The CDR3 coding sequence is TGTGCCAGCGACTCCATGTCTAATCAGCCCCAGCATTTT. It encodes CASDSMSNQPQHF.

The chain's CDR3 is CASSVQGAGPQHF. The CDR3 bases are TGTGCCAGCAGCGTACAGGGTGCTGGGCCCCAGCATTTT. V gene TRBV7-2 combines with J gene TRBJ1-5; D may be TRBD1 (6 bases). This CDR3 is 13 amino acids long. Deletions cut 5 bases from V and 9 bases from J, with 14 bases between. The germline V gene has CDR1 SGHTA and CDR2 FQGNSA.

This clone appeared once. CDR3 amino acids: CASDRRDSYGYTF. The CDR3 bases are TGTGCCAGCGACCGGCGGGACAGCTATGGCTACACCTTC. The chain carries TRBV2 and TRBJ1-2, with 7 bases that match TRBD1. CDR3 length equals 13 residues. The V gene end was trimmed by 8 bases and the J gene end by 4 bases; junction bases not matched to a gene: 7. The germline V gene encodes CDR1 SNHLY and CDR2 FYNNEI.

The chain uses TRBV2 and TRBJ2-1; 8 bases map to TRBD1. CDR1 is SNHLY and CDR2 is FYNNEI in the germline V gene. This CDR3 has 14 amino acids. After removal of 6 bases from V and 2 bases from J, the junction contained 3 bases not matched to a gene. CDR3 nucleotides: TGTGCCAGCAGGGACAGGGCTACCTACAATGAGCAGTTCTTC. Protein sequence: CASRDRATYNEQFF. Looking up the rest from reference TRBV2 and TRBJ2-1 gives the full variable domain: EPEVTQTPSHQVTQMGQEVILRCVPISNHLYFYWYRQILGQKVEFLVSFYNNEISEKSEIFDDQFSVERPDGSNFTLKIRSTKLEDSAMYFCASRDRATYNEQFFGPGTRLTVL.

The rearrangement links TRBV4-2 to TRBJ1-2; TRBD1 matches 8 bases. The V and J ends lost 4 bases and 7 bases, in that order; junction bases with no gene match: 14. From germline, CDR1 is LGHNA and CDR2 YNFKEQ. The CDR3 covers 16 residues. CDR3 amino acids: CASSLSGRGPSGGYTF. The CDR3 DNA reads TGTGCCAGCAGCCTCTCGGGCAGGGGGCCTTCAGGTGGCTACACCTTC.

This clone was seen just once. A read error may account for a junction end that differs from germline. The V call is TRBV6-5, the J call TRBJ2-7; 12 nucleotides align to TRBD2. The CDR3 length is 15 residues. CDR1 is MNHEY, CDR2 SVGAGI, per germline. The CDR3 DNA follows: TGTGCCAGCAGATACTCTAGCGGGAGGGGGTACGAGCAGTACTTC. Translation gives CASRYSSGRGYEQYF.

V usage is TRBV11-3 and J usage is TRBJ1-1; D ambiguous. V dropped 4 bases and J dropped 2 bases, with 11 bases sitting between them. Germline-derived CDR1 and CDR2 are SGHNT and YENEEA. This CDR3 is 14 amino acids long. The CDR3 region has the DNA TGTGCCAGCAGCTCGGGGAGGGCTAACACTGAAGCTTTCTTT. Translated, it gives CASSSGRANTEAFF.

The V gene is TRBV5-1, the J gene TRBJ2-2; D remains ambiguous. The CDR3 loop spans 15 amino acids. Trimming shortened V by 2 bases and J by 5 bases, and 13 bases separated the two germline ends. Germline V gives CDR1 SGHRS, CDR2 YFSETQ. CDR3 amino acids: CASSLSPPGTGELFF. CDR3 bases: TGCGCCAGCAGCTTAAGCCCTCCCGGGACCGGGGAGCTGTTTTTT.

V is TRBV2 and J is TRBJ2-2, with TRBD2 identical over 11 bases. In germline, CDR1 is SNHLY, CDR2 FYNNEI. The length of the CDR3 is 14 residues. V lost 6 bases, J lost 7 bases, and 4 bases stayed unmatched. DNA for the CDR3: TGTGCCAGCAGCCTCGGGACTAGCGGCGGGGAGCTGTTTTTT. Its translation: CASSLGTSGGELFF.

This sequence joins TRBV18 and TRBJ2-4, with D tentatively TRBD1 (5 bases). The CDR3 runs 13 residues. Germline V lookup: CDR1 KGHSH, CDR2 LQKENI. V gave up 6 bases and J gave up 7 bases, with 13 bases separating them. CDR3 DNA: TGTGCCAGCTCTCTGACAGTGGGGAACATTCAGTACTTC. Protein sequence: CASSLTVGNIQYF.

The CDR3 bases are TGCAGTGCTGCCAGGGAAGATGGCTACACCTTC. As protein: CSAAREDGYTF. The chain has TRBV20-1 and TRBJ1-2; D might be TRBD1 (5 bases). Germline V gives CDR1 DFQATT, CDR2 SNEGSKA (reference sequence). Trimming left V 5 bases short and J 6 bases short, with 10 bases between. CDR3 size: 11 residues.

The J gene is TRBJ2-5, the V gene TRBV18, with TRBD1 matching over 8 bases. The germline V gene has CDR1 KGHSH and CDR2 LQKENI. The J segment lost 2 bases and the V segment lost 6 bases, leaving 5 bases of the junction unmatched. The CDR3 sequence is 14 residues long. The CDR3 reads CASSSGGGQETQYF. The DNA of the CDR3 is TGTGCCAGCTCGTCAGGGGGCGGACAAGAGACCCAGTACTTC.

This chain uses TRBV4-3 with TRBJ2-6; D gene unclear. The V end lost 4 bases, the J end lost 0 bases, and 7 bases lay between the germline ends. This CDR3 spans 15 amino acids. The germline V gene encodes CDR1 LGHNA and CDR2 YSLEER. Written as DNA, the CDR3 is TGCGCCAGCAGCCCAGACTCCTCTGGGGCCAACGTCCTGACTTTC. Residues: CASSPDSSGANVLTF.

V is TRBV13 and J is TRBJ2-1, with no clear D. V lost 2 bases, J lost 8 bases, and 4 bases lay in between. This CDR3 contains 11 residues. Germline lookup yields CDR1 PRHDT and CDR2 FYEKMQ (reference sequence). The CDR3 is CASSLSYEQFF. The CDR3 DNA is TGTGCCAGCAGCTTAAGCTATGAGCAGTTCTTC.

Only a few counts were recorded for this clone. The gene calls are TRBV7-9 and TRBJ1-4; D ambiguous. Germline V gene data show CDR1 as SEHNR and CDR2 as FQNEAQ (reference sequence). The CDR3 extends over 11 amino acids. V gave up 5 bases and J gave up 6 bases, with 4 bases separating them. CDR3 bases: TGTGCCAGCAGCCAATATGAAAAACTGTTTTTT. Translating gives CASSQYEKLFF.

The rearrangement uses TRBV9 and TRBJ2-2, with 9 bases aligning to TRBD2. The CDR3 is 15 amino acids. Unmatched junction bases numbered 8, after V lost 4 bases and J lost 7 bases. Looked up from germline, CDR1 is SGDLS and CDR2 is YYNGEE. CDR3 region: CASSPVAGVHGELFF. DNA for the CDR3: TGTGCCAGCAGCCCTGTAGCGGGAGTTCACGGGGAGCTGTTTTTT.

The rearrangement links TRBV11-1 to TRBJ2-5, with D maybe TRBD1 (5 bases). This CDR3 spans 14 amino acids. The V end lost 5 bases, the J end lost 5 bases, and 15 bases lay between the germline ends. Germline CDR1 is SGHAT and CDR2 is FQDESV (reference sequence). For the CDR3, the DNA is TGTGCCAGCAGCACCCAGGGTATGGGGGAGACCCAGTACTTC. Its protein product is CASSTQGMGETQYF. Using reference TRBV11-1 and TRBJ2-5 for the parts outside the CDR3, the full variable domain is EAEVAQSPRYKITEKSQAVAFWCDPISGHATLYWYRQILGQGPELLVQFQDESVVDDSQLPKDRFSAERLKGVDSTLKIQPAELGDSAMYLCASSTQGMGETQYFGPGTRLLVL.

This chain uses TRBV27 with TRBJ1-1; TRBD1 agrees at 9 bases. With V trimmed by 5 bases and J by 4 bases, 17 bases remained unmatched. Per germline, CDR1 MNHEY and CDR2 SMNVEV (reference sequence). The CDR3 totals 18 residues. In DNA, the CDR3 is TGTGCCAGCAGTCCGTTAACCGGGACAGGGCTAACAGGCACTGAAGCTTTCTTT. Its translation is CASSPLTGTGLTGTEAFF.

V usage is TRBV4-3 and J usage is TRBJ2-1, with TRBD2 identical over 13 bases. The length of the CDR3 is 17 residues. The germline gives CDR1 LGHNA, CDR2 YSLEER. After removal of 1 base from V and 10 bases from J, the junction contained 10 bases not matched to a gene. Written as DNA, the CDR3 is TGCGCCAGCAGCCAAGGCACCGGACTAGCGGGAGAGCAGGAGCAGTTCTTC. It specifies CASSQGTGLAGEQEQFF.

This clone was seen a single time. The chain couples TRBV18 to TRBJ1-5; D is unresolved. V lost 3 bases and J lost 0, with 6 bases in between. This CDR3 is 14 amino acids long. Germline lookup yields CDR1 KGHSH and CDR2 LQKENI. As DNA, the CDR3 is TGTGCCAGCTCACCTGAGAATAGCAATCAGCCCCAGCATTTT. Translated: CASSPENSNQPQHF.